This T cell receptor (beta chain) was profiled in a study of preoperative IRX-2 immunotherapy in early breast cancer. Using immunoSEQ multiplex PCR, the repertoire was profiled, and TCRdb retains in-frame clones only, with some absent. The sample lists over 60,000 clones, around 94% occurring once. CDR3 length: 16 residues. Trimming at V came to 3 bases and at J to 4 bases, leaving 9 bases not matched to a gene. CDR1 is MRHNA and CDR2 is SNTAGT in the germline V gene. Treatment specified: preoperative locoregional IRX-2 cytokine immunotherapy. Preoperative locoregional IRX-2 cytokine immunotherapy was tested in the phase Ib source study.

This sample was taken from a patient treated with IRX-2 immunotherapy. The chain employs TRBV6-4 and TRBJ1-3; 7 bases agree with TRBD1. The clonotype comes from a human donor with breast cancer. This CDR3 is CASSELGQARGNTIYF. The CDR3 DNA is TGTGCCAGCAGTGAGCTTGGACAGGCCCGAGGAAACACCATATATTTT.